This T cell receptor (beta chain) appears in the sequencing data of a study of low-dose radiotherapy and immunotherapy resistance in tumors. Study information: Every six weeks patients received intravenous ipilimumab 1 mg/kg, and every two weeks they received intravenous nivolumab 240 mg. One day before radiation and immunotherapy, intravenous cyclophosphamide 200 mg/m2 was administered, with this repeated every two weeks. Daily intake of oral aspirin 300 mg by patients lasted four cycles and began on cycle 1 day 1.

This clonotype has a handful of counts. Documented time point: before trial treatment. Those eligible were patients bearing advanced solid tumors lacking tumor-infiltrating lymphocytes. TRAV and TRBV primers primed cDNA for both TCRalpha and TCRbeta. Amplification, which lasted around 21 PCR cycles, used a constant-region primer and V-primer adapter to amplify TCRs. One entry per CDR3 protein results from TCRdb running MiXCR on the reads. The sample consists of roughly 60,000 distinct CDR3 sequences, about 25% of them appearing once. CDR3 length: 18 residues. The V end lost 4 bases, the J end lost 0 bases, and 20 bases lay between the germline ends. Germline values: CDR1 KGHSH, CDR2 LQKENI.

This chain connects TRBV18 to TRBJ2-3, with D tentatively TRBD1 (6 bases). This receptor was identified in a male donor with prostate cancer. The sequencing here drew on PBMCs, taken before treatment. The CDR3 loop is CASSRSISDRPSTDTQYF. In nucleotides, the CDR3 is TGTGCCAGCTCACGCTCGATTAGCGACAGGCCGAGCACAGATACGCAGTATTTT.